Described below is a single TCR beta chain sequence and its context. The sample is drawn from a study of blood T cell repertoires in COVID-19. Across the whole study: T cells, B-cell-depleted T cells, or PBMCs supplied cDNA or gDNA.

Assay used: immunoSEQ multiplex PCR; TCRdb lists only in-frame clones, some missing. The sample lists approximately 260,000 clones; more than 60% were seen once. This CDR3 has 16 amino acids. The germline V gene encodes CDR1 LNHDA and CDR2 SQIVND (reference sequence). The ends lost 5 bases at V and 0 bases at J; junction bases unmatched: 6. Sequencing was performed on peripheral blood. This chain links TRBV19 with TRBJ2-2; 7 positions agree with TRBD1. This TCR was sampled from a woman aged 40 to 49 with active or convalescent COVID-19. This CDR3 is CASSFVQGANTGELFF. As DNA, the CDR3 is TGTGCCAGTAGTTTCGTGCAGGGGGCGAACACCGGGGAGCTGTTTTTT. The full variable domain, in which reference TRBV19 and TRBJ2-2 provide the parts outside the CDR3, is DGGITQSPKYLFRKEGQNVTLSCEQNLNHDAMYWYRQDPGQGLRLIYYSQIVNDFQKGDIAEGYSVSREKKESFPLTVTSAQKNPTAFYLCASSFVQGANTGELFFGEGSRLTVL.